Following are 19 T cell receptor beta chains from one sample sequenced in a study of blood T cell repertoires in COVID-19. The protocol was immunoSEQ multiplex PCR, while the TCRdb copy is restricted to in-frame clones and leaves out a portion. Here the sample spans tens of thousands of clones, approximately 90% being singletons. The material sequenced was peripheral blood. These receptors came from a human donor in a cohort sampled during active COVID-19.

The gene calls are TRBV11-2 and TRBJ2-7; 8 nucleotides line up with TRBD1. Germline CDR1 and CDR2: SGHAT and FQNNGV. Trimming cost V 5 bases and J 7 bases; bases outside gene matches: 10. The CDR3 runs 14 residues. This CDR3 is CASSLGRQGREQYF. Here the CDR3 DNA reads TGTGCCAGCAGCCTAGGGAGACAGGGGAGAGAGCAGTACTTC.

The CDR3 DNA reads as TGCGCCAGCAGCTTGTTGGGAGGACGCGAGACCCAGTACTTC. Amino acids: CASSLLGGRETQYF. The chain is built from TRBV5-1 and TRBJ2-5, with a tentative D call TRBD2 (6 bases). CDR1 SGHRS and CDR2 YFSETQ come from the germline V gene. The V end lost 1 base, the J end lost 5 bases, and 12 bases lay between the germline ends. This CDR3 is built from 14 residues.

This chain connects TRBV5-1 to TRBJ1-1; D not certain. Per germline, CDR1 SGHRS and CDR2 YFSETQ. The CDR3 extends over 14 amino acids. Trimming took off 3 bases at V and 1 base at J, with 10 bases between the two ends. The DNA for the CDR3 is TGCGCCAGCAGCTATCAAACATCGAACACTGAAGCTTTCTTT. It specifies CASSYQTSNTEAFF.

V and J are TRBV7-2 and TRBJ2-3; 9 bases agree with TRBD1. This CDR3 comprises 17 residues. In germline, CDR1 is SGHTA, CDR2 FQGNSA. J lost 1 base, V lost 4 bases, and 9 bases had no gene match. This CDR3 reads CASSSPPGQGRTDTQYF. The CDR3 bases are TGTGCCAGCAGCTCCCCCCCGGGACAGGGCCGCACAGATACGCAGTATTTT.

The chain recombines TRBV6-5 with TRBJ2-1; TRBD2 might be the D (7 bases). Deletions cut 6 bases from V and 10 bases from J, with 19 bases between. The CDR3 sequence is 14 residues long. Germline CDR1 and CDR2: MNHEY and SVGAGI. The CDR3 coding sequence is TGTGCCAGCAGCCCAAGAGGGGGGGCGCGGGAGCAGTTCTTC. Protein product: CASSPRGGAREQFF.

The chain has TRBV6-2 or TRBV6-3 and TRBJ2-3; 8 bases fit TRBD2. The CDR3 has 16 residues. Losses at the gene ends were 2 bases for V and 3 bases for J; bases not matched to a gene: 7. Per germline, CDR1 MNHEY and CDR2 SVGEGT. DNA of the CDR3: TGTGCCAGCAGTTACCCAATAGCGGGACAAACAGATACGCAGTATTTT. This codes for CASSYPIAGQTDTQYF.

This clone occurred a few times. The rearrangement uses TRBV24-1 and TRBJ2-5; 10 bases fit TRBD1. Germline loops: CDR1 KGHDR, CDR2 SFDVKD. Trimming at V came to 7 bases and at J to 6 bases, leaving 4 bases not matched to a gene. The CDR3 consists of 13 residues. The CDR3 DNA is TGTGCCACCAGAGACAGGGGGCAACAGACCCAGTACTTC. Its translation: CATRDRGQQTQYF.

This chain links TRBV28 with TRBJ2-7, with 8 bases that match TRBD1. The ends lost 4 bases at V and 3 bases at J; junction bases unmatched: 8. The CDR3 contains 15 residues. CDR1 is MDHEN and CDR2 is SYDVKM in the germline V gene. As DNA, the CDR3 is TGTGCCAGCAGTTCCCAGGGACAGGCGGTCTACGAGCAGTACTTC. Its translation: CASSSQGQAVYEQYF.

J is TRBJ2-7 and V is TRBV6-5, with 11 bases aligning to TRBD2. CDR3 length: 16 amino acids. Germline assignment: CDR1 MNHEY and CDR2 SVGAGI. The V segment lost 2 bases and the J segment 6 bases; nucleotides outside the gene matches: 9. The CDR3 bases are TGTGCCAGCAGTTACGGGACTAGCGGCCCCCAAGGCGAGCAGTACTTC. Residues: CASSYGTSGPQGEQYF.

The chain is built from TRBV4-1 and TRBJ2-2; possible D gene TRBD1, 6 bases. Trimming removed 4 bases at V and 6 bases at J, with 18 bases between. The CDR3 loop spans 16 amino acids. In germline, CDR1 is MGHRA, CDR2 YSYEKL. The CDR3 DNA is TGCGCCAGCAGCCCGGTGGGGGCCAAGGGGGCCGGGGAGCTGTTTTTT. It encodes CASSPVGAKGAGELFF.

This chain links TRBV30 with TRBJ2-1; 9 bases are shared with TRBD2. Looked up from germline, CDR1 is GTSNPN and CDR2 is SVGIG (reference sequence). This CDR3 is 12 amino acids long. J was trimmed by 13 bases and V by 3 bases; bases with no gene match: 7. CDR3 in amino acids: CAWRVSGRPQFF. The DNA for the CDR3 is TGTGCCTGGAGGGTGAGCGGGAGGCCTCAGTTCTTC.

The CDR3 loop reads CASSPRWEAIMGEQFF. In DNA, the CDR3 is TGTGCCAGCAGCCCCCGGTGGGAGGCGATTATGGGGGAGCAGTTCTTC. The chain has TRBV7-2 and TRBJ2-1; a weak D match, TRBD2 (6 bases). V was pared by 5 bases and J by 10 bases, with 24 bases between. The germline V gene encodes CDR1 SGHTA and CDR2 FQGNSA. The CDR3 has 16 residues.

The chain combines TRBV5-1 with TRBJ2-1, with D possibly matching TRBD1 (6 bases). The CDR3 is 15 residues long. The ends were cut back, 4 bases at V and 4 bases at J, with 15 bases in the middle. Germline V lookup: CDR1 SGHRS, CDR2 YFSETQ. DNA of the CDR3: TGCGCCAGCAGCAACGGCAGGGGCGGGTACAATGAGCAGTTCTTC. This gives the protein CASSNGRGGYNEQFF.

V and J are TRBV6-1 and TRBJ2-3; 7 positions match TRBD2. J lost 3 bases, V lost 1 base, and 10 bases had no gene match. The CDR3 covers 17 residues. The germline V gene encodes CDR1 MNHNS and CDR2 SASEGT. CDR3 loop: CASSEVGGRARTDTQYF. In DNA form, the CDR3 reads TGTGCCAGCAGTGAAGTGGGGGGGAGGGCCCGGACAGATACGCAGTATTTT.

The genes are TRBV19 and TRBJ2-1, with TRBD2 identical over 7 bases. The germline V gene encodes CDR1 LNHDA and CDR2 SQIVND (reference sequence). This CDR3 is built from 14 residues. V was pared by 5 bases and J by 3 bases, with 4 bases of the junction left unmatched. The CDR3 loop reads CASSDGLDYNEQFF. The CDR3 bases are TGTGCCAGTAGTGATGGACTAGACTACAATGAGCAGTTCTTC.

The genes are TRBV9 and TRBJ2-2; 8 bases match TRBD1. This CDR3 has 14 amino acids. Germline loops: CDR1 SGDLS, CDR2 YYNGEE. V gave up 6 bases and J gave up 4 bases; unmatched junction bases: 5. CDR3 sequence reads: CASTGQGVTGELFF. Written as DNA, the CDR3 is TGTGCCAGCACCGGACAGGGAGTCACCGGGGAGCTGTTTTTT.

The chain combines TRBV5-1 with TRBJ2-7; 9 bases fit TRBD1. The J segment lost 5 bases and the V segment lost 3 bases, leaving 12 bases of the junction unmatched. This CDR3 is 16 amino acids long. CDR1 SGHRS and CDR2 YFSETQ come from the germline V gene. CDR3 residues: CASSWRTGAPQDEQYF. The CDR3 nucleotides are TGCGCCAGCAGCTGGAGGACAGGGGCCCCTCAGGACGAGCAGTACTTC.

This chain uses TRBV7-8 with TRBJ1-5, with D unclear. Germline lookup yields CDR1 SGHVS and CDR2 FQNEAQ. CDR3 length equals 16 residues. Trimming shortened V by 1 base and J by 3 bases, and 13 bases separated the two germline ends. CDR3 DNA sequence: TGTGCCAGCAGCTTAGTCGGCGCGGCCGTCAATCAGCCCCAGCATTTT. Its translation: CASSLVGAAVNQPQHF.

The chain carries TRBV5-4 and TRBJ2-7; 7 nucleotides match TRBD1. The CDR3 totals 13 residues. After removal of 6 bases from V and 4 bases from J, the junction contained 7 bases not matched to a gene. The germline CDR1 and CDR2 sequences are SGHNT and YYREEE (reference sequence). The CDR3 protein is CASTWTGSYEQYF. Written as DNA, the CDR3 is TGTGCCAGCACTTGGACAGGATCTTACGAGCAGTACTTC.